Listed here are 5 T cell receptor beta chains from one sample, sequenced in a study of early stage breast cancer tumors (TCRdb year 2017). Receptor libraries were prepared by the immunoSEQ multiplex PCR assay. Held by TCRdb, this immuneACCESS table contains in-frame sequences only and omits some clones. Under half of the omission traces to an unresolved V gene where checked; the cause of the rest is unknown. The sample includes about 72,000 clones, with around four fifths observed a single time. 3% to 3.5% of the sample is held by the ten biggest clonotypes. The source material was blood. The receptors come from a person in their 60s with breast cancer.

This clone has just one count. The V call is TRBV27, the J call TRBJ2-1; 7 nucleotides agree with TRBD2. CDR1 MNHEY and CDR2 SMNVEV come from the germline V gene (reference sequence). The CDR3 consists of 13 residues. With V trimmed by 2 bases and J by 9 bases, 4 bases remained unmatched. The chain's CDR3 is CASSLVRESEQFF. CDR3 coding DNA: TGTGCCAGCAGTTTAGTGCGGGAGTCTGAGCAGTTCTTC.

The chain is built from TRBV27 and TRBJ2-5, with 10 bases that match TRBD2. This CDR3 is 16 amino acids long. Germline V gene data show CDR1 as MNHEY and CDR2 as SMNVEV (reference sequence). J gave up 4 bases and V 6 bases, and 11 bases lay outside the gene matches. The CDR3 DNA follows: TGTGCCAGCAGCCCTCGAGCGGGAGGGCCAGGAGAGACCCAGTACTTC. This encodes CASSPRAGGPGETQYF.

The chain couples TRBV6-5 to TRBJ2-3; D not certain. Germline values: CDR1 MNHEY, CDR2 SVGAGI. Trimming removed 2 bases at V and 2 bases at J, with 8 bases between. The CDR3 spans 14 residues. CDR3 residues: CASSYKDLTDTQYF. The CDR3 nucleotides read TGTGCCAGCAGTTACAAGGACCTCACAGATACGCAGTATTTT.

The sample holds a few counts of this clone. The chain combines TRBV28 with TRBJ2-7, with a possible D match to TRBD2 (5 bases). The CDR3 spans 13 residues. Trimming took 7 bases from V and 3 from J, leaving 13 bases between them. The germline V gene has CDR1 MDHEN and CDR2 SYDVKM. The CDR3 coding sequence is TGTGCCAGCACGGGGATAAACTTCTACGAGCAGTACTTC. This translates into CASTGINFYEQYF.

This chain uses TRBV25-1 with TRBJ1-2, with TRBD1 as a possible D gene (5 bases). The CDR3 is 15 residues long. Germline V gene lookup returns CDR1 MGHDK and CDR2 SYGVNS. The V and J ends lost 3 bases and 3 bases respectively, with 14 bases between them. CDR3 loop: CASSEVTRGDYGYTF. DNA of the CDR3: TGTGCCAGCAGTGAGGTAACGCGAGGGGACTATGGCTACACCTTC.